The 30 T cell receptor beta chains given below trace back to one sample, sequenced in a study of PD-1 blockade in classical Hodgkin lymphoma. Documented time point: cycle 4 day 1 (C4D1), after less than seven weeks of nivolumab. Relapse was seen in all patients after autologous stem cell transplantation, and brentuximab vedotin exposure was variable. Sequencing used immunoSEQ multiplex PCR; TCRdb keeps in-frame clones, though not all of them. The table includes 50,000 to 65,000 clones, 91% detected once. The sample here was peripheral blood mononuclear cells (PBMCs), taken before the fourth cycle of nivolumab. These receptors were obtained from a human donor with classical Hodgkin lymphoma.

Of note for this clone: The sample contains more than one DNA sequence encoding this CDR3. This chain joins TRBV7-9 and TRBJ1-2; 9 bases match TRBD1. Unmatched junction bases numbered 6, after V lost 8 bases and J lost 2 bases. From germline, CDR1 is SEHNR and CDR2 FQNEAQ (reference sequence). The CDR3 consists of 14 residues. CDR3 DNA: TGTGCCAGCGTGGACAGGGGCACAAACTATGGCTACACCTTC. It specifies CASVDRGTNYGYTF.

The chain has TRBV10-3 and TRBJ1-4, with D possibly matching TRBD1 (5 bases). V lost 4 bases and J 5 bases, leaving 11 bases between the germline ends. Germline loops: CDR1 ENHRY, CDR2 SYGVKD. This CDR3 spans 14 amino acids. CDR3 region: CAISGGTGNEKLFF. In DNA form, the CDR3 reads TGTGCCATCAGTGGAGGGACGGGGAATGAAAAACTGTTTTTT.

This clone appeared a single time. This rearrangement joins TRBV27 to TRBJ1-2; D is possibly TRBD1 (5 bases). This CDR3 is 13 amino acids long. Trimming cost V 3 bases and J 6 bases, with 11 bases left between them. The germline gives CDR1 MNHEY, CDR2 SMNVEV (reference sequence). CDR3 residues: CASSFSGKHGYTF. CDR3 sequence (DNA): TGTGCCAGCAGTTTTTCAGGGAAACATGGCTACACCTTC.

The V and J genes are TRBV6-5 and TRBJ1-3, with 7 positions matching TRBD1. With V trimmed by 2 bases and J by 4 bases, 5 bases remained unmatched. The V gene's germline CDR1 is MNHEY and CDR2 SVGAGI. This CDR3 has 15 amino acids. CDR3 loop: CASSYGTEPGNTIYF. CDR3 DNA: TGTGCCAGCAGTTACGGGACAGAGCCAGGAAACACCATATATTTT.

A single count supports this clone. This chain uses TRBV7-9 with TRBJ2-3; D not certain. Per germline, CDR1 SEHNR and CDR2 FQNEAQ (reference sequence). V gave up 5 bases and J gave up 6 bases, with 6 bases separating them. The CDR3 has 11 amino acids. The CDR3 DNA sequence: TGTGCCAGCAGCCCTAGGGATACGCAGTATTTT. Protein sequence: CASSPRDTQYF.

V usage is TRBV7-9 and J usage is TRBJ1-1; D unclear. V lost 5 bases and J lost 6, with 10 bases in between. CDR1 SEHNR and CDR2 FQNEAQ come from the germline V gene (reference sequence). The CDR3 runs to 12 residues. The CDR3 bases are TGTGCCAGCAGCCTAATTGGAGCTGAAGCTTTCTTT. As protein: CASSLIGAEAFF.

The genes are TRBV7-8 and TRBJ1-5; no clear D gene. The germline V gene has CDR1 SGHVS and CDR2 FQNEAQ. Trimming took off 4 bases at V and 0 bases at J, with 10 bases between the two ends. The length of the CDR3 is 15 residues. The CDR3 here is CASSWMTGSNQPQHF. The CDR3 nucleotides are TGTGCCAGCAGCTGGATGACTGGTAGCAATCAGCCCCAGCATTTT.

This chain links TRBV27 with TRBJ1-1; maybe TRBD1 (5 bases). Germline assignment: CDR1 MNHEY and CDR2 SMNVEV (reference sequence). V was trimmed by 6 bases and J by 5 bases, leaving 13 bases between them. The CDR3 extends over 13 amino acids. The DNA of the CDR3 is TGTGCCAGCAGCATCACCGAGGGGACTGAAGCTTTCTTT. Translation: CASSITEGTEAFF.

V gene TRBV7-9 combines with J gene TRBJ2-2; D remains unclear. Germline loops: CDR1 SEHNR, CDR2 FQNEAQ (reference sequence). Trimming left V 2 bases short and J 6 bases short, with 10 bases between. The CDR3 is made up of 14 amino acids. This chain's CDR3 is CASSLLVISGELFF. The CDR3 nucleotides read TGTGCCAGCAGCTTATTAGTGATCTCCGGGGAGCTGTTTTTT.

This chain uses TRBV5-8 with TRBJ2-3, with D possibly being TRBD1 or TRBD2 (7 bases each). CDR1 and CDR2 (germline): SGHTS, YDEGEE. The length of the CDR3 is 16 residues. The V end was cut by 4 bases, the J end by 0 bases, with 15 bases between. CDR3: CASSSGTVPSTDTQYF. The CDR3 DNA reads TGTGCCAGCAGCAGCGGGACAGTACCTAGCACAGATACGCAGTATTTT.

A few counts support this clone. Other DNA variants within this sample encode the same CDR3. V usage is TRBV12-5 and J usage is TRBJ1-1; no clear D. V lost 1 base and J lost 1, with 4 bases in between. Looked up from germline, CDR1 is LGHNT and CDR2 is FRNRAP. This CDR3 has 13 residues. As DNA, the CDR3 is TGTGCTAGTGGTTTGGGGGGGAACACTGAAGCTTTCTTT. It specifies CASGLGGNTEAFF.

The V and J genes are TRBV5-1 and TRBJ2-1; 8 bases fit TRBD1. This CDR3 region has 13 residues. V trimming: 3 bases; J trimming: 7 bases; junction bases outside the gene matches: 3. Germline lookup yields CDR1 SGHRS and CDR2 YFSETQ. The CDR3 bases are TGCGCCAGCAGCTCTACAGGGGGGAATGAGCAGTTCTTC. The encoded protein is CASSSTGGNEQFF.

This rearrangement joins TRBV4-2 to TRBJ1-2; D is ambiguous. CDR3 size: 12 residues. V lost 1 base and J lost 7, with 7 bases in between. The V gene's germline CDR1 is LGHNA and CDR2 YNFKEQ. In DNA form, the CDR3 reads TGTGCCAGCAGCCAAGGGACTGCTGGCTACACCTTC. It codes for CASSQGTAGYTF.

This chain joins TRBV6-5 and TRBJ2-7; D remains unclear. Trimming removed 0 bases at V and 1 base at J, with 10 bases between. CDR1 and CDR2 from the germline V gene are MNHEY and SVGAGI. The CDR3 extends over 15 amino acids. CDR3 sequence: CASSYSSDGSYEQYF. The CDR3 DNA reads as TGTGCCAGCAGTTACTCCTCGGACGGTTCCTACGAGCAGTACTTC.

The V gene is TRBV7-9, the J gene TRBJ2-7; D unresolved. This CDR3 spans 14 amino acids. The germline gives CDR1 SEHNR, CDR2 FQNEAQ (reference sequence). Trimming pared 6 bases from V and 4 bases from J, leaving 16 bases between. CDR3 nucleotide sequence: TGTGCCAGCAGTCTTAGATCCCCCTTTTACGAGCAGTACTTC. This gives the protein CASSLRSPFYEQYF.

The chain links TRBV30 to TRBJ2-7, with 8 nucleotides matching TRBD1. The trim removed 2 bases at V and 2 bases at J, leaving 11 bases unmatched. The CDR3 has 16 residues. The germline CDR1 and CDR2 sequences are GTSNPN and SVGIG (reference sequence). This CDR3 is CAWSFADRVVTYEQYF. The DNA for the CDR3 is TGTGCCTGGAGTTTTGCGGACAGGGTTGTTACCTACGAGCAGTACTTC.

The chain employs TRBV18 and TRBJ2-7, with TRBD2 identical over 9 bases. The CDR3 consists of 16 residues. Germline-derived CDR1 and CDR2 are KGHSH and LQKENI. Germline trimming cut 3 bases from V and 4 bases from J; bases unmatched to any gene: 10. CDR3 amino acids: CASSPAVSGGSYEQYF. Written as DNA, the CDR3 is TGTGCCAGCTCACCCGCTGTTAGCGGGGGCAGTTACGAGCAGTACTTC.

The chain uses TRBV6-5 and TRBJ1-1, with a weak D call TRBD1 (5 bases). From germline, CDR1 is MNHEY and CDR2 SVGAGI. The CDR3 contains 13 residues. The V gene lost 1 base and the J gene lost 6 bases, with 9 bases spanning the gap. CDR3 in amino acids: CASSYLGGAEAFF. Here the CDR3 DNA reads TGTGCCAGCAGTTACTTGGGGGGGGCTGAAGCTTTCTTT.

The table lists this clone with a few counts. This sequence joins TRBV6-5 and TRBJ1-1, with D hard to call. The V end lost 0 bases, the J end lost 1 base, and 6 bases lay between the germline ends. Germline V lookup: CDR1 MNHEY, CDR2 SVGAGI. CDR3 length: 14 residues. CDR3 DNA: TGTGCCAGCAGTTACTCGACCCGGAACACTGAAGCTTTCTTT. This codes for CASSYSTRNTEAFF.

This clone is a singleton in its sample. V and J are TRBV7-2 and TRBJ2-7; D assignment may be TRBD1 or TRBD2 (5 bases each). V dropped 1 base and J dropped 3 bases, with 16 bases sitting between them. The CDR3 has 16 amino acids. CDR1 and CDR2 from the germline V gene are SGHTA and FQGNSA. The CDR3 protein is CASSLGGGGLGYEQYF. The DNA for the CDR3 is TGTGCCAGCAGCTTAGGGGGCGGCGGGCTGGGCTACGAGCAGTACTTC.

The chain carries TRBV7-9 and TRBJ2-1; 8 nucleotides agree with TRBD2. Germline trimming cut 1 base from V and 6 bases from J; bases unmatched to any gene: 2. Germline V lookup: CDR1 SEHNR, CDR2 FQNEAQ (reference sequence). This CDR3 has 14 amino acids. In DNA form, the CDR3 reads TGTGCCAGCAGCTTAGGGCTAGCGGGCAATGAGCAGTTCTTC. Translated, it gives CASSLGLAGNEQFF.

The chain carries TRBV29-1 and TRBJ2-7; D ambiguous. The V gene lost 5 bases and the J gene lost 8 bases, with 13 bases spanning the gap. This CDR3 has 11 amino acids. Germline CDR1 reads SQVTM; CDR2 reads ANQGSEA. CDR3 bases: TGCAGCGTTCCATCCCCCCGCCAGCAGTACTTC. This gives the protein CSVPSPRQQYF.

J is TRBJ1-2 and V is TRBV27; D is ambiguous. Germline V gives CDR1 MNHEY, CDR2 SMNVEV (reference sequence). The CDR3 runs to 12 residues. CDR3 amino acids: CAAWVANYGYTF. DNA for the CDR3: TGTGCAGCATGGGTAGCTAACTATGGCTACACCTTC.

About this clone: Germline is not matched at one junction end, which may reflect a read error. This chain links TRBV11-2 with TRBJ1-4, with 7 bases fitting TRBD1. From germline, CDR1 is SGHAT and CDR2 FQNNGV. The CDR3 consists of 15 residues. The CDR3 protein is CASSLVEGASEKLFF. CDR3 sequence (DNA): TGTGCCAGCAGTTTAGTGGAGGGGGCTAGTGAAAAACTGTTTTTT.

The count of this clone is one. This chain connects TRBV4-1 to TRBJ1-1; D not resolved. V was shortened by 3 bases and J by 4 bases, with 6 bases between the two germline ends. This CDR3 region has 12 residues. CDR1 is MGHRA, CDR2 YSYEKL, per germline. The CDR3 region is CASSQSGTEAFF. The CDR3 nucleotides are TGCGCCAGCAGCCAGTCCGGCACTGAAGCTTTCTTT.

This chain uses TRBV6-5 with TRBJ2-7, with 7 nucleotides matching TRBD1. V shed 2 bases and J 5 bases; nucleotides not matched to a gene: 3. Germline CDR1 is MNHEY and CDR2 is SVGAGI. The CDR3 totals 13 residues. The CDR3 DNA sequence: TGTGCCAGCAGTTACACCACAGGGGACGAGCAGTACTTC. Its translation is CASSYTTGDEQYF.

The chain is built from TRBV7-8 and TRBJ2-1, with TRBD2 matching 14 bases. This CDR3 spans 18 amino acids. Unmatched junction bases numbered 10, after V lost 4 bases and J lost 5 bases. CDR1 and CDR2 from the germline V gene are SGHVS and FQNEAQ. In nucleotides, the CDR3 is TGTGCCAGCAGCTCGCACCGACTGACTAGCGGGGGGGACAATGAGCAGTTCTTC. Encoded protein: CASSSHRLTSGGDNEQFF.

The chain carries TRBV7-2 and TRBJ2-7; 11 bases are a match to TRBD2. Germline CDR1 is SGHTA and CDR2 is FQGNSA. The CDR3 covers 15 residues. J was trimmed by 4 bases and V by 4 bases; bases with no gene match: 6. CDR3 residues: CASSYIAGGRYEQYF. CDR3 coding DNA: TGTGCCAGCAGCTACATAGCGGGGGGGCGTTACGAGCAGTACTTC. The full variable domain, completed using reference TRBV7-2 and TRBJ2-7, is GAGVSQSPSNKVTEKGKDVELRCDPISGHTALYWYRQSLGQGLEFLIYFQGNSAPDKSGLPSDRFSAERTGGSVSTLTIQRTQQEDSAVYLCASSYIAGGRYEQYFGPGTRLTVT.

J is TRBJ2-3 and V is TRBV14, with D perhaps assigned TRBD1 or TRBD2 (5 bases each). Trimming pared 1 base from V and 2 bases from J, leaving 7 bases between. The CDR3 runs 14 residues. CDR1 is SGHDN and CDR2 is FVKESK in the germline V gene. CDR3 loop: CASSQGGSTDTQYF. The CDR3 coding sequence is TGTGCCAGCAGCCAAGGGGGGTCCACAGATACGCAGTATTTT.

This chain joins TRBV2 and TRBJ2-7, with D hard to call. The V end was cut by 3 bases, the J end by 8 bases, with 14 bases between. This CDR3 is 13 amino acids long. Germline lookup yields CDR1 SNHLY and CDR2 FYNNEI. In nucleotides, the CDR3 is TGTGCCAGCAGTGATTGGCAGTATTGGAAGCAGTACTTC. Translated, it gives CASSDWQYWKQYF.